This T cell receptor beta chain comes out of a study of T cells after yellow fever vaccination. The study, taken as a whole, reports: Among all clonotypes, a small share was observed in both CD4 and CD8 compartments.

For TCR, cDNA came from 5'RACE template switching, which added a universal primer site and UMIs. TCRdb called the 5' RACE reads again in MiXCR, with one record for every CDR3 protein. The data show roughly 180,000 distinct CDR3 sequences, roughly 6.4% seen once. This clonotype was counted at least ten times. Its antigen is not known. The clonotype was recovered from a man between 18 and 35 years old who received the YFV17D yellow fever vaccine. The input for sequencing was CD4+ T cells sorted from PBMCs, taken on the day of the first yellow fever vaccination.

The CDR3 nucleotides read TGTGCCAGCAGTTCCGATTCCGGGACAGGGATCAACGAGCAGTACTTC. It encodes CASSSDSGTGINEQYF. The gene calls are TRBV6-5 and TRBJ2-7; 9 nucleotides match TRBD1. CDR1 and CDR2 (germline): MNHEY, SVGAGI. The CDR3 covers 16 residues. Germline trimming cut 4 bases from V and 5 bases from J; bases unmatched to any gene: 12.